This TCR beta chain was obtained from a study of blood T cell repertoires in COVID-19. V lost 8 bases and J lost 0; bases outside the gene matches: 7. Germline V gives CDR1 SNHLY, CDR2 FYNNEI. This CDR3 is 16 amino acids long. Data came from immunoSEQ multiplex PCR; TCRdb stores just in-frame clones and leaves some out. Among some 170,000 clones listed, more than 75% were seen once. The chain recombines TRBV2 with TRBJ2-1, with 10 bases identical to TRBD1. Sequencing was performed on PBMCs or T cells enriched from blood (not recorded which). This TCR was recovered from a human donor with acute COVID-19. The donor label of this sample is uncertain. The CDR3 DNA sequence: TGTGCCAGCGCCGGGACAGGGGTCAACTCCTACAATGAGCAGTTCTTC. Its translation is CASAGTGVNSYNEQFF.